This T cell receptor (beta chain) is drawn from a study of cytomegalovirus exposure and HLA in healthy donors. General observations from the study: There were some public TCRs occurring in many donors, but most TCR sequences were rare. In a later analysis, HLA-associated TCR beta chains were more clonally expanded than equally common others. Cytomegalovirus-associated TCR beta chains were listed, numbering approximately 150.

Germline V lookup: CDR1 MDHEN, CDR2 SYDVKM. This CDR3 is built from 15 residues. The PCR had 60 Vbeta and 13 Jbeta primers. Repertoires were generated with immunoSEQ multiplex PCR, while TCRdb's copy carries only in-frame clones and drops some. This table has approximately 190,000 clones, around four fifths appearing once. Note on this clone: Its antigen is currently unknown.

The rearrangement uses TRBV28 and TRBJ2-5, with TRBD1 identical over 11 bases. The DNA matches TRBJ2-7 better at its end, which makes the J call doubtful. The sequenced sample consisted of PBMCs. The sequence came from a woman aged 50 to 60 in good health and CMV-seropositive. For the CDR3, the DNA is TGTGCCAGCAGTTCCCCGGGACAGGGGGCCTACGAGCAGTACTTC. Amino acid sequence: CASSSPGQGAYEQYF.